Listed here are 7 T cell receptor beta chains from one sample, sequenced in a study of T cells in Graves' hyperthyroidism and ophthalmopathy. What was amplified from RNA transcripts were TCR beta CDR3 regions. The HTBI primer set served for first-round RT-PCR of the TCR CDR3. TCRdb reprocessed the multiplex PCR reads via MiXCR and lists one record per CDR3 protein. The sample has some 690,000 distinct CDR3 sequences; approximately 15% are singletons. Sample: blood. The receptor set was obtained from a man aged 50-59 years with Graves' hyperthyroidism.

This clonotype was counted at least ten times. This chain joins TRBV19 and TRBJ1-1, with TRBD1 identical over 11 bases. The CDR3 contains 17 residues. CDR1 is LNHDA and CDR2 is SQIVND in the germline V gene (reference sequence). Unmatched junction bases numbered 11, after V lost 3 bases and J lost 5 bases. CDR3 region: CASSMPRGQGALTEAFF. For the CDR3, the DNA is TGTGCCAGTAGTATGCCTCGCGGACAGGGGGCATTGACTGAAGCTTTCTTT.

The chain carries TRBV5-4 and TRBJ1-2, with TRBD1 identical over 8 bases. With V trimmed by 4 bases and J by 6 bases, 5 bases remained unmatched. The CDR3 extends over 13 amino acids. Looked up from germline, CDR1 is SGHNT and CDR2 is YYREEE (reference sequence). CDR3 in DNA: TGTGCCAGCAGCCGACAGGGGCGGGATGGCTACACCTTC. Amino acid sequence: CASSRQGRDGYTF.

Notes on this clonotype: Compared with germline, one end of the junction differs, possibly owing to a read error. The V call is TRBV15, the J call TRBJ2-1; 10 nucleotides agree with TRBD2. CDR1 and CDR2 (germline): LNHNV, YYDKDF (reference sequence). CDR3 length: 21 amino acids. Here the CDR3 DNA reads TGTGCCTCCAGCAGAGGGTACAGGACTAGCGGATTTTTTAGCTCCTACAATGAGCAGTTCTTC. This translates into CASSRGYRTSGFFSSYNEQFF. The full variable domain, in which reference TRBV15 and TRBJ2-1 provide the parts outside the CDR3, is DAMVIQNPRYQVTQFGKPVTLSCSQTLNHNVMYWYQQKSSQAPKLLFHYYDKDFNNEADTPDNFQSRRPNTSFCFLDIRSPGLGDTAMYLCASSRGYRTSGFFSSYNEQFFGPGTRLTVL.

This clonotype was counted ten times or more. The chain links TRBV30 to TRBJ2-2; D might be TRBD2 (5 bases). Trimming left V 4 bases short and J 6 bases short, with 12 bases between. Germline V gives CDR1 GTSNPN, CDR2 SVGIG (reference sequence). The CDR3 extends over 13 amino acids. The CDR3 DNA follows: TGTGCCTGGACGAACGGGGTTTCCGGGGAGCTGTTTTTT. This sequence encodes CAWTNGVSGELFF.

This clonotype was detected ten times or more. The rearrangement uses TRBV11-2 and TRBJ2-5, with a weak D call TRBD1 (5 bases). This CDR3 region has 14 residues. CDR1 is SGHAT and CDR2 is FQNNGV in the germline V gene. V gave up 3 bases and J gave up 1 base, with 9 bases separating them. In DNA, the CDR3 is TGTGCCAGCAGCTTGACAGTTCCCCAAGAGACCCAGTACTTC. This codes for CASSLTVPQETQYF.

This clonotype has at least ten counts. The V and J genes are TRBV11-2 and TRBJ2-7; D not resolved. This CDR3 comprises 14 residues. Germline loops: CDR1 SGHAT, CDR2 FQNNGV. The V and J ends lost 5 bases and 2 bases respectively, with 13 bases between them. CDR3 coding DNA: TGTGCCAGCAGCCTCGACCATTTAGCCTACGAGCAGTACTTC. The encoded protein is CASSLDHLAYEQYF. The variable domain in full, completed from reference TRBV11-2 and TRBJ2-7, reads EAGVAQSPRYKIIEKRQSVAFWCNPISGHATLYWYQQILGQGPKLLIQFQNNGVVDDSQLPKDRFSAERLKGVDSTLKIQPAKLEDSAVYLCASSLDHLAYEQYFGPGTRLTVT.

This clonotype has a count of ten or more. The V and J genes are TRBV6-6 and TRBJ2-7; 7 nucleotides align to TRBD1. J gave up 2 bases and V 0 bases, and 7 bases lay outside the gene matches. CDR1 is MNHNY and CDR2 is SVGAGI in the germline V gene (reference sequence). The CDR3 sequence is 16 residues long. CDR3 loop: CASSYSIYRGTYEQYF. The DNA of the CDR3 is TGTGCCAGCAGTTACTCGATTTACAGGGGTACCTACGAGCAGTACTTC.